These T cell receptor beta chains were read from a single sample in a study of PD-1 blockade in classical Hodgkin lymphoma. The repertoire was sequenced with immunoSEQ multiplex PCR; TCRdb's copy has only in-frame clones and lacks some. This sample carries more than 75,000 clones, around 93% of them seen once, and the ten largest clones take roughly 2.1%. The material sequenced was peripheral blood mononuclear cells (PBMCs), taken before the fourth cycle of nivolumab. Receptor source: a human donor with classical Hodgkin lymphoma. CDR3s include the opening cysteine and the closing phenylalanine or tryptophan. D genes are given only for firm matches. Clone size is not always given. Where it is, it says once, few, many or a class for expanded clones.

size: -; J: TRBJ2-3; V: TRBV7-6; D: -; DNA: TGTGCCAGCAGCTTAGACCGTTCATCAGATACGCAGTATTTT; CDR3: CASSLDRSSDTQYF
size: -; J: TRBJ2-1; V: TRBV27; D: TRBD1; DNA: TGTGCCAGCAGTTTATATTGGCAGGGGGCCTACAATGAGCAGTTCTTC; CDR3: CASSLYWQGAYNEQFF
size: -; J: TRBJ1-1; V: TRBV27; D: -; DNA: TGTGCCAGCAGTCAAGGGGGGGCAATGGCGTTGGAAGCTTTCTTT; CDR3: CASSQGGAMALEAFF
size: -; J: TRBJ2-1; V: TRBV5-1; D: TRBD2; DNA: TGCGCCAGCAGCGGGGGACTAGCGGGGTACAATGAGCAGTTCTTC; CDR3: CASSGGLAGYNEQFF
size: -; J: TRBJ2-7; V: TRBV11-2; D: -; DNA: TGTGCCAGCAGCTTAAGGGCTCTCTACGAGCAGTACTTC; CDR3: CASSLRALYEQYF
size: -; J: TRBJ2-3; V: TRBV27; D: -; DNA: TGTGCCAGCAGTCAACCCCCCCGGTTCGAGGATACGCAGTATTTT; CDR3: CASSQPPRFEDTQYF
size: -; J: TRBJ2-5; V: TRBV5-1; D: TRBD2; DNA: TGCGCCAGCGGGGGGGCTAGCGGGACTGGGACCCAGTACTTC; CDR3: CASGGASGTGTQYF
size: -; J: TRBJ2-1; V: TRBV6-5; D: -; DNA: TGTGCCAGCACTTACAGTCCCCCTGGTCCATTCGGTGAGCAGTTCTTC; CDR3: CASTYSPPGPFGEQFF
size: -; J: TRBJ2-7; V: TRBV30; D: -; DNA: TGTGCCTGGACCGACAGAGGAGAGCAGTACTTC; CDR3: CAWTDRGEQYF
size: once; J: TRBJ2-5; V: TRBV5-1; D: TRBD2; DNA: TGCGCCAGCAGCATTGACGGATGGGGGACTAGCGGGAGGTCCCAAGAGACCCAGTACTTC; CDR3: CASSIDGWGTSGRSQETQYF